These 25 T cell receptor beta chains were sequenced from one sample in a study of cytomegalovirus exposure and HLA in healthy donors. Researchers ran the PCR with 60 Vbeta and 13 Jbeta primers. This table comes from immunoSEQ multiplex PCR, and its TCRdb copy is limited to in-frame clones, with some not included. The data contain approximately 84,000 clones, over 65% of them singletons. Sequenced material: PBMCs. These receptors originate from a man in his forties in good health and CMV-seropositive.

The rearrangement links TRBV2 to TRBJ1-1, with D possibly being TRBD1 (5 bases). Trimming shortened V by 6 bases and J by 3 bases, and 14 bases separated the two germline ends. The CDR3 has 14 residues. Germline lookup yields CDR1 SNHLY and CDR2 FYNNEI. The CDR3 protein is CASSGGMRDTEAFF. The CDR3 DNA reads TGTGCCAGCAGCGGGGGGATGAGGGACACTGAAGCTTTCTTT.

This chain links TRBV30 with TRBJ1-2; a weak D match, TRBD1 (5 bases). V shed 0 bases and J shed 3 bases, with 23 bases lying between them. Looked up from germline, CDR1 is GTSNPN and CDR2 is SVGIG (reference sequence). There are 18 residues in the CDR3. The CDR3, as DNA: TGTGCCTGGAGTGTAGTATGGGGCCCTCCCCAATTGGACTATGGCTACACCTTC. Residues: CAWSVVWGPPQLDYGYTF.

The chain is built from TRBV2 and TRBJ2-3; a possible D gene is TRBD2 (6 bases). The CDR3 covers 13 residues. V lost 6 bases and J 1 base, leaving 8 bases between the germline ends. Germline loops: CDR1 SNHLY, CDR2 FYNNEI. DNA for the CDR3: TGTGCCAGCAGGGGGACTCGCACAGATACGCAGTATTTT. Amino acid sequence: CASRGTRTDTQYF.

The rearrangement joins TRBV9 to TRBJ1-6; tentatively, D is TRBD1 (5 bases). The germline V and J ends were trimmed by 3 bases and 7 bases, with 11 bases remaining between them. CDR3 size: 14 residues. CDR1 is SGDLS, CDR2 YYNGEE, per germline. The CDR3 bases are TGTGCCAGCAGCGGAGGACACCCAAATTCACCCCTCCACTTT. As protein: CASSGGHPNSPLHF.

The chain links TRBV7-3 to TRBJ2-1; D gene unclear. V was clipped by 2 bases and J by 1 base, with 9 bases between them. The length of the CDR3 is 15 residues. Looked up from germline, CDR1 is SGHTA and CDR2 is FQGTGA. CDR3 protein: CASSLEAQSYNEQFF. The CDR3 DNA reads as TGTGCCAGCAGCTTAGAAGCGCAATCCTACAATGAGCAGTTCTTC.

The chain has TRBV9 and TRBJ2-1; the D gene is possibly TRBD1 (6 bases). Trimming stripped 4 bases from V and 6 bases from J, with 14 bases between. The CDR3 totals 14 residues. Germline V gives CDR1 SGDLS, CDR2 YYNGEE. This CDR3 reads CASSFRDTVNEQFF. The CDR3 nucleotides are TGTGCCAGCAGCTTCCGGGACACAGTCAATGAGCAGTTCTTC.

The chain has TRBV27 and TRBJ1-5, with TRBD1 matching 9 bases. CDR3 length: 15 amino acids. J was trimmed by 6 bases and V by 6 bases; bases with no gene match: 9. Germline CDR1 and CDR2: MNHEY and SMNVEV (reference sequence). CDR3 DNA: TGTGCCAGCAGACCGGACAGGGGAAGGGGTCAGCCCCAGCATTTT. Amino acids: CASRPDRGRGQPQHF.

J is TRBJ2-7 and V is TRBV4-1; D is possibly TRBD1 (5 bases). The CDR3 spans 12 residues. Between the trimmed V and J ends, which lost 3 bases and 4 bases, there was a span of 7 bases. Germline V gives CDR1 MGHRA, CDR2 YSYEKL. CDR3 sequence: CASSHKGYEQYF. CDR3 bases: TGCGCCAGCAGCCACAAGGGGTACGAGCAGTACTTC.

The chain carries TRBV28 and TRBJ1-1; D is possibly TRBD1 (6 bases). V was cut by 6 bases and J by 4 bases, with 18 bases left in between. This CDR3 is 15 amino acids long. Per germline, CDR1 MDHEN and CDR2 SYDVKM. CDR3 residues: CASSGADSSGTEAFF. CDR3 nucleotides: TGTGCCAGCAGCGGTGCGGACAGTTCGGGCACTGAAGCTTTCTTT.

The V gene is TRBV5-6, the J gene TRBJ1-4; 7 nucleotides align to TRBD1. This CDR3 has 18 residues. Looked up from germline, CDR1 is SGHDT and CDR2 is YYEEEE. J lost 3 bases, V lost 4 bases, and 15 bases had no gene match. CDR3 DNA: TGTGCCAGCAGCCACAGGACAGGAGGCCGGGCCGCTAATGAAAAACTGTTTTTT. Its translation is CASSHRTGGRAANEKLFF. Based on the CDR3 plus reference TRBV5-6 and TRBJ1-4, the full variable domain is DAGVTQSPTHLIKTRGQQVTLRCSPKSGHDTVSWYQQALGQGPQFIFQYYEEEERQRGNFPDRFSGHQFPNYSSELNVNALLLGDSALYLCASSHRTGGRAANEKLFFGSGTQLSVL.

CDR3 DNA sequence: TGTGCCAGCAGCTTGGATGCGGGGGGAGTTACAGATACGCAGTATTTT. This translates into CASSLDAGGVTDTQYF. The V gene is TRBV5-5, the J gene TRBJ2-3; 8 nucleotides agree with TRBD2. V shed 0 bases, J shed 3 bases, and the junction held 6 bases outside the gene matches. Germline-derived CDR1 and CDR2 are SGHKS and YYEKEE (reference sequence). The CDR3 totals 16 residues.

CDR3 bases: TGCGCCAGCAGCCGTGACAGGGAAGAGGGTGAGCAGTTCTTC. It yields the protein CASSRDREEGEQFF. This chain links TRBV4-1 with TRBJ2-1; 7 nucleotides align to TRBD1. This CDR3 has 14 residues. Per germline, CDR1 MGHRA and CDR2 YSYEKL. The V gene end was trimmed by 4 bases and the J gene end by 9 bases; junction bases not matched to a gene: 9.

The rearrangement joins TRBV14 to TRBJ1-2; D is unresolved. The V and J ends lost 0 bases and 5 bases respectively, with 13 bases between them. Germline V CDR1 and CDR2: SGHDN, FVKESK. The CDR3 has 15 amino acids. Here the CDR3 reads CASSQEGVPEYGYTF. The CDR3 DNA sequence: TGTGCCAGCAGCCAAGAGGGAGTTCCGGAGTATGGCTACACCTTC.

This chain uses TRBV4-3 with TRBJ1-6; 8 positions match TRBD1. Germline CDR1 is LGHNA and CDR2 is YSLEER. CDR3 length: 18 residues. Germline trimming cut 4 bases from V and 0 bases from J; bases unmatched to any gene: 8. The CDR3 region has the DNA TGCGCCAGCAGCCCGACAGGGGAACTAAGCTCCTATAATTCACCCCTCCACTTT. This encodes CASSPTGELSSYNSPLHF.

V usage is TRBV9 and J usage is TRBJ1-3; D is undetermined. Germline-derived CDR1 and CDR2 are SGDLS and YYNGEE. The CDR3 is made up of 13 amino acids. Trimming shortened V by 0 bases and J by 4 bases, and 5 bases separated the two germline ends. The CDR3 DNA sequence: TGTGCCAGCAGCGTAGGCAGGGGAAACACCATATATTTT. Protein: CASSVGRGNTIYF.

The V and J genes are TRBV2 and TRBJ2-5, with D possibly TRBD2 on 5 matching bases. The better agreement between TRBJ2-7 and the DNA end casts doubt on the J call. Germline V gene data show CDR1 as SNHLY and CDR2 as FYNNEI. The CDR3 is made up of 14 amino acids. The CDR3 reads CASSEVLDFYEQYF. For the CDR3, the DNA is TGTGCCAGCAGTGAAGTGCTGGACTTCTACGAGCAGTACTTC.

The table lists this clone with a count of one. V usage is TRBV4-1 and J usage is TRBJ1-1, with TRBD1 matching over 12 bases. Trimming took 5 bases from V and 2 from J; bases not matched to a gene: 6. The CDR3 loop spans 16 amino acids. CDR1 MGHRA and CDR2 YSYEKL come from the germline V gene. CDR3 in amino acids: CASSGRDRGRNTEAFF. The CDR3 bases are TGCGCCAGCAGCGGCCGGGACAGGGGGCGAAACACTGAAGCTTTCTTT.

The chain uses TRBV9 and TRBJ2-7, with 8 bases identical to TRBD2. Germline V gene sequence: CDR1 SGDLS, CDR2 YYNGEE. This CDR3 has 15 residues. The junction had 8 bases not matched to a gene; V was cut back by 4 bases and J by 2 bases. The CDR3 region has the DNA TGTGCCAGCAGCCCCGGGGGGGGGCCCCCCTACGAGCAGTACTTC. This translates into CASSPGGGPPYEQYF.

V and J are TRBV4-1 and TRBJ2-2, with TRBD2 matching over 11 bases. Trimming at V came to 4 bases and at J to 6 bases, leaving 16 bases not matched to a gene. Germline V gene lookup returns CDR1 MGHRA and CDR2 YSYEKL. The CDR3 is made up of 19 amino acids. CDR3 in amino acids: CASSRLGDLAGGSPGELFF. CDR3 coding DNA: TGCGCCAGCAGCCGCCTCGGAGACCTAGCGGGAGGATCCCCCGGGGAGCTGTTTTTT.

This clone was seen more than once but under ten times. J is TRBJ2-5 and V is TRBV5-4; no clear D gene. Germline-derived CDR1 and CDR2 are SGHNT and YYREEE (reference sequence). V was shortened by 2 bases and J by 4 bases, with 12 bases between the two germline ends. This CDR3 region has 14 residues. The CDR3 spells CASSFVGSGETQYF. The CDR3 DNA reads TGTGCCAGCAGCTTCGTCGGTTCGGGAGAGACCCAGTACTTC.

The chain has TRBV5-1 and TRBJ1-3, with TRBD1 identical over 7 bases. CDR3 length: 14 amino acids. With 1 base clipped from V and 4 bases from J, the junction kept 2 bases outside the gene matches. Germline V gene sequence: CDR1 SGHRS, CDR2 YFSETQ. DNA of the CDR3: TGCGCCAGCAGCTTGACAGGGGAAGGAAACACCATATATTTT. This translates into CASSLTGEGNTIYF.

This clone was found a few times. V is TRBV4-2 and J is TRBJ2-5; TRBD2 matches at 8 bases. V lost 4 bases, J lost 2 bases, and 15 bases stayed unmatched. Germline V lookup: CDR1 LGHNA, CDR2 YNFKEQ. The CDR3 runs to 18 residues. DNA of the CDR3: TGTGCCAGCAGCCGCCTCCGAATGGGCGGGGGGTCGCAAGAGACCCAGTACTTC. This sequence encodes CASSRLRMGGGSQETQYF.

The rearrangement links TRBV30 to TRBJ2-2; D might be TRBD2 (5 bases). CDR1 and CDR2 (germline): GTSNPN, SVGIG (reference sequence). Trimming took 0 bases from V and 6 from J, leaving 8 bases between them. The CDR3 is made up of 13 amino acids. The CDR3 bases are TGTGCCTGGAGTGTCGGGCGGGCCGGGGAGCTGTTTTTT. This encodes CAWSVGRAGELFF. The full variable domain, with the rest looked up from reference TRBV30 and TRBJ2-2, is SQTIHQWPATLVQPVGSPLSLECTVEGTSNPNLYWYRQAAGRGLQLLFYSVGIGQISSEVPQNLSASRPQDRQFILSSKKLLLSDSGFYLCAWSVGRAGELFFGEGSRLTVL.

This rearrangement joins TRBV15 to TRBJ2-7, with 7 bases lining up with TRBD1. The germline CDR1 and CDR2 sequences are LNHNV and YYDKDF (reference sequence). The junction had 6 bases not matched to a gene; V was cut back by 0 bases and J by 7 bases. The CDR3 covers 14 residues. The CDR3 loop is CATSRDRQGGEQYF. The CDR3 bases are TGTGCCACCAGCAGAGACAGACAGGGTGGAGAGCAGTACTTC.

V gene TRBV6-1 combines with J gene TRBJ2-3; 9 nucleotides agree with TRBD2. The germline V gene encodes CDR1 MNHNS and CDR2 SASEGT. J was trimmed by 0 bases and V by 2 bases; bases with no gene match: 12. The CDR3 sequence is 19 residues long. The CDR3 is CASSETGAGGLTSTDTQYF. In DNA form, the CDR3 reads TGTGCCAGCAGTGAAACGGGAGCGGGGGGTTTAACGAGCACAGATACGCAGTATTTT.